This T cell receptor (beta chain) was profiled in a study of cytomegalovirus exposure and HLA in healthy donors. Study outcomes and limitations: Later analysis suggested links between common viral pathogens and several top significant clusters.

From germline, CDR1 is SGHAT and CDR2 FQNNGV. The CDR3 totals 13 residues. Trimming took 5 bases from V and 3 from J, leaving 10 bases between them. This clone was seen just once. Its specificity is unknown. PCR involved 60 Vbeta and 13 Jbeta primers. Profiling relied on immunoSEQ multiplex PCR, and the TCRdb table lists in-frame clones only, not all of them. The data hold about 160,000 clones, with 70% to 75% observed a single time. V is TRBV11-2 and J is TRBJ1-1, with D hard to call. The TCR originated in a man aged 18 to 29 in good health and CMV-seropositive. Sequencing used PBMCs. The chain's CDR3 is CASSMPGDTEAFF. The CDR3, as DNA: TGTGCCAGCAGCATGCCGGGTGACACTGAAGCTTTCTTT. The complete variable domain, with remaining parts taken from reference TRBV11-2 and TRBJ1-1, reads EAGVAQSPRYKIIEKRQSVAFWCNPISGHATLYWYQQILGQGPKLLIQFQNNGVVDDSQLPKDRFSAERLKGVDSTLKIQPAKLEDSAVYLCASSMPGDTEAFFGQGTRLTVV.